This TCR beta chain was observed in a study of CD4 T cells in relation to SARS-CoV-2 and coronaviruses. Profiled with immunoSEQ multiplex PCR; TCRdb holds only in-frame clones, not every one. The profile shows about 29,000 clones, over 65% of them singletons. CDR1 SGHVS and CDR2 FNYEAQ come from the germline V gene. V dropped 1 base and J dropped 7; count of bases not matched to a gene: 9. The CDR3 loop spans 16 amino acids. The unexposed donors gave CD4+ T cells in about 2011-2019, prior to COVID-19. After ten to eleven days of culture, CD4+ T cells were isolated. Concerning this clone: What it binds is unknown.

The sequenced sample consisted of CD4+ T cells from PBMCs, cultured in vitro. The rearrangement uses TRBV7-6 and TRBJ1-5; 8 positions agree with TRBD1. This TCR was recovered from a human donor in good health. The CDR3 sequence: CASSLGAGGAGQPQHF. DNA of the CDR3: TGTGCCAGCAGCTTAGGGGCAGGGGGCGCCGGGCAGCCCCAGCATTTT. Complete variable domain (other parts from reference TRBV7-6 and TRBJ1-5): GAGVSQSPRYKVTKRGQDVALRCDPISGHVSLYWYRQALGQGPEFLTYFNYEAQQDKSGLPNDRFSAERPEGSISTLTIQRTEQRDSAMYRCASSLGAGGAGQPQHFGDGTRLSIL.